Listed here are 8 T cell receptor beta chains from one sample, sequenced in a study of blood T cells in healthy people across ages. A second PCR of about 7 to 12 cycles used a sample-barcoded 5' primer and a J-beta primer mix. TCRdb re-called the 5' RACE reads through MiXCR, storing one row per CDR3 protein. This table holds 850,000 to 1,000,000 distinct CDR3 sequences, 48% found once. The specimen was blood. These TCRs come from a man aged 25-40 years in good health.

The chain has TRBV28 and TRBJ2-3, with D perhaps matching TRBD2 (5 bases). Per germline, CDR1 MDHEN and CDR2 SYDVKM. This CDR3 has 17 residues. V lost 5 bases to trimming and J lost 0 bases, with 18 bases between them. The CDR3 DNA reads TGTGCCAGCAGTCAGACGCCACCGGGGATGAGCACAGATACGCAGTATTTT. This codes for CASSQTPPGMSTDTQYF.

The CDR3 reads CSAGQGGETQYF. The CDR3 DNA sequence: TGCAGTGCCGGACAGGGTGGCGAGACCCAGTACTTC. The chain carries TRBV20-1 and TRBJ2-5; the match to TRBD1 covers 8 bases. CDR3 length: 12 amino acids. Germline CDR1 reads DFQATT; CDR2 reads SNEGSKA (reference sequence). V gave up 6 bases and J gave up 5 bases; unmatched junction bases: 5.

This rearrangement joins TRBV7-2 to TRBJ2-2; 8 bases are shared with TRBD1. Germline V gene data show CDR1 as SGHTA and CDR2 as FQGNSA. Germline trimming cut 5 bases from V and 3 bases from J; bases unmatched to any gene: 11. The CDR3 totals 17 residues. CDR3 residues: CASSLKPQGAYTGELFF. In DNA, the CDR3 is TGTGCCAGCAGCCTCAAGCCGCAGGGGGCGTACACCGGGGAGCTGTTTTTT. Filled out from reference TRBV7-2 and TRBJ2-2, the complete variable domain reads GAGVSQSPSNKVTEKGKDVELRCDPISGHTALYWYRQSLGQGLEFLIYFQGNSAPDKSGLPSDRFSAERTGGSVSTLTIQRTQQEDSAVYLCASSLKPQGAYTGELFFGEGSRLTVL.

The V gene is TRBV6-2 or TRBV6-3, the J gene TRBJ2-2, with D hard to call. The CDR3 consists of 12 residues. The germline V and J ends were trimmed by 8 bases and 4 bases, with 8 bases remaining between them. Germline V gene sequence: CDR1 MNHEY, CDR2 SVGEGT. CDR3 residues: CASQRSTGELFF. The CDR3 bases are TGTGCCAGCCAGAGGAGCACCGGGGAGCTGTTTTTT.

This clonotype was recorded only once. This may be a read error: a much more frequent sequence differs by one nucleotide. V is TRBV11-1 and J is TRBJ2-7; a possible D gene is TRBD1 (6 bases). Per germline, CDR1 SGHAT and CDR2 FQDESV (reference sequence). Trimming removed 5 bases from V and 5 bases from J, with 16 bases in between. This CDR3 spans 14 amino acids. CDR3 DNA sequence: TGTGCCAGCAGCGTACGGCAGGGGTCGGACGAGCAGTACTTC. It codes for CASSVRQGSDEQYF. Full variable domain (rest looked up from reference TRBV11-1 and TRBJ2-7): EAEVAQSPRYKITEKSQAVAFWCDPISGHATLYWYRQILGQGPELLVQFQDESVVDDSQLPKDRFSAERLKGVDSTLKIQPAELGDSAMYLCASSVRQGSDEQYFGPGTRLTVT.

The rearrangement links TRBV5-1 to TRBJ2-1; D is possibly TRBD1 or TRBD2 (5 bases each). Germline loops: CDR1 SGHRS, CDR2 YFSETQ. Trimming shortened V by 2 bases and J by 6 bases, and 9 bases separated the two germline ends. The CDR3 has 13 residues. CDR3 sequence reads: CASSFGAPNEQFF. CDR3 bases: TGCGCCAGCAGCTTCGGGGCCCCCAATGAGCAGTTCTTC.

The J gene is TRBJ2-3, the V gene TRBV4-3, with D perhaps matching TRBD2 (5 bases). The CDR3 contains 13 residues. The germline gives CDR1 LGHNA, CDR2 YSLEER. V lost 2 bases and J 4 bases, leaving 7 bases between the germline ends. Written as DNA, the CDR3 is TGCGCCAGCAGCCAATTGGAGGCAGATACGCAGTATTTT. It specifies CASSQLEADTQYF.

This clonotype was seen at least ten times. This chain links TRBV4-2 with TRBJ1-1; the D gene is possibly TRBD1 (6 bases). Trimming cost V 1 base and J 3 bases, with 15 bases left between them. CDR1 and CDR2 from the germline V gene are LGHNA and YNFKEQ. The CDR3 is made up of 16 amino acids. CDR3 region: CASSQAIVGGHTEAFF. CDR3 DNA sequence: TGTGCCAGCAGCCAAGCGATTGTGGGGGGGCACACTGAAGCTTTCTTT.